These 4 T cell receptor beta chains were all obtained from the same sample, sequenced in a study of T cell repertoires in cytomegalovirus infection. TCRdb re-analysed the reads in MiXCR, keeping a single row per CDR3 protein. This table holds approximately 500,000 distinct CDR3 sequences, approximately 15% found once. The sequenced material came from CD8+ T cells from PBMCs. The receptors originated from a human donor in good health (CMV status not recorded). Some clones in this sample may be carry-over from other donors' samples.

About this clonotype: At one end the junction does not follow the germline gene, possibly because of a read error. The gene calls are TRBV11-2 and TRBJ2-7, with 9 nucleotides matching TRBD1. CDR3 length: 15 amino acids. CDR1 is SGHAT, CDR2 FQNNGV, per germline. CDR3 residues: CASSPWDRDSYGQYF. The CDR3 coding sequence is TGTGCCAGCAGTCCTTGGGACAGGGATTCATACGGGCAGTACTTC.

The CDR3 region is CASSQDRAGRGTEAFF. The DNA for the CDR3 is TGCGCCAGCAGCCAAGATCGGGCAGGGCGGGGGACTGAAGCTTTCTTT. V usage is TRBV4-1 and J usage is TRBJ1-1; D is possibly TRBD1 (5 bases). The germline V gene encodes CDR1 MGHRA and CDR2 YSYEKL. The CDR3 spans 16 residues. V lost 0 bases to trimming and J lost 5 bases, with 16 bases between them.

In this sample, this clonotype turned up a few times. Germline is not matched at one junction end, which may reflect a read error. The rearrangement links TRBV5-1 to TRBJ2-1, with 7 bases that match TRBD2. Germline assignment: CDR1 SGHRS and CDR2 YFSETQ. The CDR3 has 14 residues. CDR3: CASSPGTTYYEQFF. The CDR3 DNA follows: TGCGCCAGTTCTCCCGGGACTACCTACTATGAGCAGTTCTTC.

The chain is built from TRBV7-9 and TRBJ1-1; a weak D match, TRBD1 (6 bases). Germline CDR1 is SEHNR and CDR2 is FQNEAQ (reference sequence). The germline V and J ends were trimmed by 2 bases and 11 bases, with 18 bases remaining between them. This CDR3 is built from 14 residues. The CDR3 is CASSLPTGTLRAFF. The CDR3 nucleotides read TGTGCCAGCAGCTTACCAACAGGGACCCTTCGGGCTTTCTTT.